This entry lists 20 T cell receptor beta chains sequenced from one sample in a study of memory CD4+ T cells and cytomegalovirus serostatus. Assay used: immunoSEQ multiplex PCR; TCRdb lists only in-frame clones, some missing. Of more than 50,000 clones in the sample, around four fifths are singletons; the top ten hold 0.77%. Single viable CD3+CD4+CD8-CD45RO+ cells were sorted as the memory CD4+ T cells. Sample: memory CD4+ T cells from blood. These receptors were taken from an adult in good health and CMV-seronegative.

The rearrangement joins TRBV5-1 to TRBJ2-1, with 11 bases fitting TRBD2. J was trimmed by 9 bases and V by 3 bases; bases with no gene match: 11. Looked up from germline, CDR1 is SGHRS and CDR2 is YFSETQ. The CDR3 sequence is 16 residues long. This chain's CDR3 is CASSSISSGGFGEQFF. The CDR3, as DNA: TGCGCCAGCAGCTCGATTTCTAGCGGGGGGTTCGGTGAGCAGTTCTTC.

V is TRBV6-1 and J is TRBJ2-7, with 7 nucleotides matching TRBD1. CDR3 size: 12 residues. Germline CDR1 is MNHNS and CDR2 is SASEGT. Trimming took 3 bases from V and 12 from J; bases not matched to a gene: 8. The CDR3: CASSDPGQRVYF. The DNA of the CDR3 is TGTGCCAGCAGTGACCCGGGACAGCGCGTGTACTTC.

The V call is TRBV2, the J call TRBJ1-6, with D perhaps matching TRBD1 (6 bases). The CDR3 has 17 amino acids. In germline, CDR1 is SNHLY, CDR2 FYNNEI. V lost 1 base and J lost 7, with 17 bases in between. The chain's CDR3 is CASSEVRGGTLNSPLHF. CDR3 in DNA: TGTGCCAGCAGTGAAGTAAGAGGGGGGACACTGAATTCACCCCTCCACTTT.

The chain has TRBV19 and TRBJ1-6; D may be TRBD1 (6 bases). Germline CDR1 is LNHDA and CDR2 is SQIVND (reference sequence). The germline V and J ends were trimmed by 5 bases and 7 bases, with 15 bases remaining between them. There are 15 residues in the CDR3. This chain's CDR3 is CASSSRTAINSPLHF. CDR3 coding DNA: TGTGCCAGTAGTTCCCGGACAGCAATCAATTCACCCCTCCACTTT.

V is TRBV4-3 and J is TRBJ1-2; D call uncertain. This CDR3 region has 15 residues. V was cut by 1 base and J by 0 bases, with 9 bases left in between. In germline, CDR1 is LGHNA, CDR2 YSLEER. The CDR3 nucleotides are TGCGCCAGCAGCCAAGGAGGAAACTCTAACTATGGCTACACCTTC. This sequence encodes CASSQGGNSNYGYTF.

Within the sample, this clone is medium-sized. Additional DNA sequences in this sample encode the identical CDR3. The V gene is TRBV27, the J gene TRBJ1-1; D ambiguous. The germline V and J ends were trimmed by 3 bases and 1 base, with 6 bases remaining between them. Germline V gene sequence: CDR1 MNHEY, CDR2 SMNVEV (reference sequence). This CDR3 is built from 13 residues. CDR3 sequence reads: CASSFRRNTEAFF. CDR3 nucleotide sequence: TGTGCCAGCAGTTTTCGTAGGAACACTGAAGCTTTCTTT.

DNA of the CDR3: TGTGCCAGCAGTCCTCCGGGGAAAGGGAATGAGCAGTTCTTC. Amino acid sequence: CASSPPGKGNEQFF. The chain uses TRBV2 and TRBJ2-1, with D possibly matching TRBD2 (5 bases). The CDR3 is 14 residues long. The germline V gene has CDR1 SNHLY and CDR2 FYNNEI. Deletions cut 5 bases from V and 7 bases from J, with 15 bases between.

V usage is TRBV7-6 and J usage is TRBJ2-5; unclear D gene. The CDR3 runs 12 residues. Between the trimmed V and J ends, which lost 5 bases and 1 base, there was a span of 5 bases. Per germline, CDR1 SGHVS and CDR2 FNYEAQ. CDR3 residues: CASSPLQETQYF. CDR3 nucleotide sequence: TGTGCCAGCAGCCCCCTCCAAGAGACCCAGTACTTC.

V is TRBV13 and J is TRBJ2-7; 8 nucleotides line up with TRBD1. The germline V gene has CDR1 PRHDT and CDR2 FYEKMQ (reference sequence). The V segment lost 5 bases and the J segment 6 bases; nucleotides outside the gene matches: 9. CDR3 size: 14 residues. This CDR3 reads CASSGRTGWGEQYF. Here the CDR3 DNA reads TGTGCCAGCAGCGGTCGGACAGGGTGGGGCGAGCAGTACTTC.

The chain recombines TRBV5-5 with TRBJ1-1; D is possibly TRBD1 (6 bases). Germline CDR1 and CDR2: SGHKS and YYEKEE (reference sequence). This CDR3 has 15 residues. The V gene lost 3 bases and the J gene lost 9 bases, with 21 bases spanning the gap. CDR3: CASSSGSRGAQKAFF. CDR3 nucleotides: TGTGCCAGCAGCTCGGGATCGCGGGGGGCGCAGAAAGCTTTCTTT.

The genes are TRBV9 and TRBJ1-2, with D possibly TRBD1 on 6 matching bases. Between the trimmed V and J ends, which lost 4 bases and 8 bases, there was a span of 36 bases. The CDR3 loop spans 20 amino acids. The germline CDR1 and CDR2 sequences are SGDLS and YYNGEE. The CDR3 loop reads CASSPQGTIDETAKTKGYTF. CDR3 nucleotides: TGTGCCAGCAGCCCCCAGGGGACAATAGATGAGACGGCCAAGACGAAGGGCTACACCTTC. The variable domain in full, with the rest retrieved from reference TRBV9 and TRBJ1-2, is DSGVTQTPKHLITATGQRVTLRCSPRSGDLSVYWYQQSLDQGLQFLIQYYNGEERAKGNILERFSAQQFPDLHSELNLSSLELGDSALYFCASSPQGTIDETAKTKGYTFGSGTRLTVV.

The chain is built from TRBV6-1 and TRBJ1-2; unclear D gene. This CDR3 region has 12 residues. Trimming left V 2 bases short and J 8 bases short, with 9 bases between. CDR1 and CDR2 (germline): MNHNS, SASEGT. The CDR3 DNA reads TGTGCCAGCAGTGAAACCCCTAAAGGCTACACCTTC. Amino acids: CASSETPKGYTF.

This clone was seen only a few times. V and J are TRBV30 and TRBJ1-1, with D possibly being TRBD1 (5 bases). V was pared by 1 base and J by 3 bases, with 15 bases between. Germline V gene lookup returns CDR1 GTSNPN and CDR2 SVGIG (reference sequence). This CDR3 region has 15 residues. CDR3 coding DNA: TGTGCCTGGAGTGCATACGACGGGGGGGACACTGAAGCTTTCTTT. Translated: CAWSAYDGGDTEAFF.

V usage is TRBV7-9 and J usage is TRBJ1-3, with 7 bases that match TRBD1. This CDR3 has 15 amino acids. In germline, CDR1 is SEHNR, CDR2 FQNEAQ (reference sequence). The V segment lost 1 base and the J segment 3 bases; nucleotides outside the gene matches: 3. The CDR3 sequence is CASSLEGAHGNTIYF. The CDR3 DNA follows: TGTGCCAGCAGCTTAGAGGGGGCGCATGGAAACACCATATATTTT.

The genes are TRBV14 and TRBJ2-7; 8 bases agree with TRBD1. This CDR3 region has 14 residues. Germline lookup yields CDR1 SGHDN and CDR2 FVKESK. The ends lost 1 base at V and 3 bases at J; junction bases unmatched: 2. DNA of the CDR3: TGTGCCAGCAGCCAAGGGACAGGGCTCTACGAGCAGTACTTC. Protein sequence: CASSQGTGLYEQYF.

V is TRBV7-2 and J is TRBJ2-3; D unclear. Trimming left V 2 bases short and J 10 bases short, with 10 bases between. This CDR3 comprises 12 residues. The germline V gene has CDR1 SGHTA and CDR2 FQGNSA. The CDR3 region has the DNA TGTGCCAGCAGCTTATTTCGGATCTCGCAGTATTTT. Translated: CASSLFRISQYF.

The V call is TRBV30, the J call TRBJ2-2; D ambiguous. This CDR3 is built from 13 residues. Per germline, CDR1 GTSNPN and CDR2 SVGIG (reference sequence). V lost 5 bases to trimming and J lost 5 bases, with 12 bases between them. CDR3 residues: CAWGRSGTGELFF. CDR3 in DNA: TGTGCCTGGGGACGGTCGGGTACCGGGGAGCTGTTTTTT. The whole variable domain, filled in from reference TRBV30 and TRBJ2-2, reads SQTIHQWPATLVQPVGSPLSLECTVEGTSNPNLYWYRQAAGRGLQLLFYSVGIGQISSEVPQNLSASRPQDRQFILSSKKLLLSDSGFYLCAWGRSGTGELFFGEGSRLTVL.

This clone has only one observation. The CDR3 here is CASAGLRLAEQFF. In DNA, the CDR3 is TGTGCCAGTGCTGGACTACGTTTGGCTGAGCAGTTCTTC. This chain uses TRBV6-5 with TRBJ2-1; D is perhaps TRBD2 (6 bases). The ends were cut back, 9 bases at V and 9 bases at J, with 18 bases in the middle. The CDR3 is 13 amino acids. CDR1 MNHEY and CDR2 SVGAGI come from the germline V gene.

This chain joins TRBV4-2 and TRBJ2-7; 9 nucleotides align to TRBD1. J gave up 2 bases and V 3 bases, and 14 bases lay outside the gene matches. Germline loops: CDR1 LGHNA, CDR2 YNFKEQ. CDR3 size: 18 residues. CDR3 sequence reads: CASSQDRETGGFAYEQYF. In nucleotides, the CDR3 is TGTGCCAGCAGCCAGGACCGCGAGACAGGGGGATTCGCCTACGAGCAGTACTTC.

A few counts support this clone. The chain joins TRBV6-5 to TRBJ2-1; either TRBD1 or TRBD2 may supply D (5 bases each). CDR3 length: 16 residues. Germline lookup yields CDR1 MNHEY and CDR2 SVGAGI. V lost 4 bases and J 2 bases, leaving 15 bases between the germline ends. The CDR3 bases are TGTGCCAGCAGTTCTCCGGGACGCAGAACCTACAATGAGCAGTTCTTC. It yields the protein CASSSPGRRTYNEQFF.